Presented here are 20 T cell receptor beta chains from one specimen sequenced in a study of cytomegalovirus exposure and HLA in healthy donors. 60 Vbeta and 13 Jbeta primers were used in PCR. Generated by immunoSEQ multiplex PCR, the TCRdb table keeps only in-frame clones and is missing some. The repertoire holds over 100,000 clones, more than 55% seen once, with approximately 1.4% in the top ten. What was sequenced was PBMCs. The receptors stem from a man aged 18 to 29 in good health and CMV-seronegative.

This clone was observed once. The rearrangement links TRBV7-9 to TRBJ2-5; a weak D match, TRBD1 (5 bases). The end of the DNA fits TRBJ2-7 better, so the J call may be wrong. Germline V gives CDR1 SEHNR, CDR2 FQNEAQ (reference sequence). The CDR3 is made up of 17 amino acids. The CDR3 protein is CASSSNQGLALSNEQYF. The CDR3 coding sequence is TGTGCCAGCAGCTCCAACCAGGGTTTGGCCCTCAGCAACGAGCAGTACTTC.

The chain combines TRBV19 with TRBJ1-1, with unresolved D. This CDR3 contains 12 residues. Trimming removed 11 bases from V and 7 bases from J, with 17 bases in between. From germline, CDR1 is LNHDA and CDR2 SQIVND (reference sequence). This CDR3 reads CACQTGSGEAFF. For the CDR3, the DNA is TGTGCCTGCCAAACCGGGTCGGGTGAAGCTTTCTTT.

This sequence joins TRBV27 and TRBJ2-2, with 7 bases matching TRBD1. V lost 5 bases to trimming and J lost 3 bases; unmatched junction nucleotides: 6. Per germline, CDR1 MNHEY and CDR2 SMNVEV (reference sequence). The CDR3 spans 15 residues. CDR3: CASSIQGRHTGELFF. CDR3 in DNA: TGTGCCAGCAGTATACAGGGGAGACACACCGGGGAGCTGTTTTTT.

The V and J genes are TRBV27 and TRBJ2-7, with 8 bases lining up with TRBD2. CDR1 and CDR2 from the germline V gene are MNHEY and SMNVEV (reference sequence). V gave up 6 bases and J gave up 1 base; unmatched junction bases: 5. There are 14 residues in the CDR3. As DNA, the CDR3 is TGTGCCAGCAGCGGGGGGGGTTGGTCCTACGAGCAGTACTTC. It yields the protein CASSGGGWSYEQYF.

The rearrangement uses TRBV6-6 and TRBJ2-7; 7 bases map to TRBD2. Trimming removed 10 bases from V and 3 bases from J; junction bases left unmatched: 9. The V gene's germline CDR1 is MNHNY and CDR2 SVGAGI (reference sequence). This CDR3 is 13 amino acids long. CDR3 protein: CATNGGKIYEQYF. DNA of the CDR3: TGTGCCACTAACGGGGGGAAGATCTACGAGCAGTACTTC.

The chain couples TRBV7-9 to TRBJ2-2, with a tentative D call TRBD1 (6 bases). The V end was cut by 4 bases, the J end by 0 bases, with 12 bases between. This CDR3 has 16 residues. Germline values: CDR1 SEHNR, CDR2 FQNEAQ (reference sequence). CDR3 in amino acids: CASSSRTAANTGELFF. CDR3 nucleotides: TGTGCCAGCAGCTCAAGGACAGCCGCGAACACCGGGGAGCTGTTTTTT.

The V gene is TRBV27, the J gene TRBJ1-5; D is ambiguous. This CDR3 is built from 18 residues. Per germline, CDR1 MNHEY and CDR2 SMNVEV (reference sequence). Trimming stripped 5 bases from V and 1 base from J, with 21 bases between. CDR3 in amino acids: CASSPRTGRSESNQPQHF. CDR3 bases: TGTGCCAGCAGTCCCAGGACGGGAAGGAGTGAGAGCAATCAGCCCCAGCATTTT.

This chain connects TRBV28 to TRBJ1-4, with TRBD1 identical over 7 bases. From germline, CDR1 is MDHEN and CDR2 SYDVKM. The V gene end was trimmed by 6 bases and the J gene end by 7 bases; junction bases not matched to a gene: 8. The CDR3 is made up of 14 amino acids. The CDR3 nucleotides are TGTGCCAGCAGCTCACAGGGGTTTCTTGAAAAACTGTTTTTT. Its protein is CASSSQGFLEKLFF.

This clone was picked up a small number of times. The chain links TRBV5-1 to TRBJ2-5; 7 nucleotides agree with TRBD1. The end of the DNA is better explained by TRBJ2-7, so the J call may be wrong. CDR3 length equals 12 residues. Per germline, CDR1 SGHRS and CDR2 YFSETQ. CDR3 sequence reads: CASRGTVGEQYF. CDR3 in DNA: TGCGCCAGCAGAGGGACAGTTGGCGAGCAGTACTTC.

V gene TRBV6-6 combines with J gene TRBJ2-2; perhaps TRBD1 as D (5 bases). CDR1 is MNHNY and CDR2 is SVGAGI in the germline V gene (reference sequence). The CDR3 extends over 13 amino acids. Trimming shortened V by 7 bases and J by 6 bases, and 12 bases separated the two germline ends. The CDR3 DNA reads TGTGCCAGCATGCTACAGGTTGCCGGGGAGCTGTTTTTT. Translation: CASMLQVAGELFF.

Comments on this clone: An end of the junction does not agree with germline; a read error may underlie this. The genes are TRBV7-9 and TRBJ2-3; TRBD2 matches at 9 bases. This CDR3 contains 15 residues. The V gene's germline CDR1 is SEHNR and CDR2 FQNEAQ (reference sequence). The CDR3 coding sequence is TGTGCCAGCAGCTATAGCGGGAGCGGCACAGATACGCGGTATTTT. This encodes CASSYSGSGTDTRYF.

The V call is TRBV19, the J call TRBJ2-7, with D maybe TRBD2 (5 bases). Germline V lookup: CDR1 LNHDA, CDR2 SQIVND (reference sequence). Trimming took off 5 bases at V and 5 bases at J, with 7 bases between the two ends. The CDR3 loop spans 11 amino acids. CDR3 residues: CASSAGNEQYF. CDR3 nucleotides: TGTGCCAGTAGTGCGGGTAACGAGCAGTACTTC.

V and J are TRBV19 and TRBJ2-2; possible D gene TRBD1, 6 bases. The length of the CDR3 is 16 residues. Looked up from germline, CDR1 is LNHDA and CDR2 is SQIVND (reference sequence). The V end lost 8 bases, the J end lost 3 bases, and 19 bases lay between the germline ends. CDR3 bases: TGTGCCAGTTCCCCTCAGGGCAGGGGTGACACCGGGGAGCTGTTTTTT. Translation: CASSPQGRGDTGELFF.

J is TRBJ2-2 and V is TRBV10-1; a possible D gene is TRBD1 (5 bases). Trimming removed 3 bases at V and 4 bases at J, with 6 bases between. Germline loops: CDR1 WNHNN, CDR2 SYGVQD (reference sequence). This CDR3 region has 13 residues. The CDR3 nucleotides are TGCGCCAGCAGTGATAGGGGCACCGGGGAGCTGTTTTTT. Residues: CASSDRGTGELFF.

The chain has TRBV27 and TRBJ2-1, with 7 bases that match TRBD1. CDR1 and CDR2 (germline): MNHEY, SMNVEV (reference sequence). J lost 10 bases, V lost 5 bases, and 8 bases had no gene match. The CDR3 consists of 13 residues. CDR3 in DNA: TGTGCCAGCAGTCCTGACAGGGCGGGCGAGCAGTTCTTC. Protein sequence: CASSPDRAGEQFF.

The chain employs TRBV25-1 and TRBJ2-1; 7 bases align to TRBD2. The V and J ends lost 4 bases and 2 bases, in that order; junction bases with no gene match: 8. Germline V gene sequence: CDR1 MGHDK, CDR2 SYGVNS. This CDR3 is built from 16 residues. The CDR3 nucleotides are TGTGCCAGCAGTGTACCCTCTGGACTAGCCTACAATGAGCAGTTCTTC. Its protein product is CASSVPSGLAYNEQFF.

The count of this clone is one. This rearrangement joins TRBV29-1 to TRBJ1-5, with D possibly matching TRBD1 (5 bases). V was cut by 6 bases and J by 4 bases, with 16 bases left in between. The CDR3 extends over 14 amino acids. CDR1 is SQVTM and CDR2 is ANQGSEA in the germline V gene. The CDR3 nucleotides read TGCAGCGTCGTTGACAGTTTTAGTAATCAGCCCCAGCATTTT. Its protein is CSVVDSFSNQPQHF. Full variable domain (outside the CDR3, taken from reference TRBV29-1 and TRBJ1-5): SAVISQKPSRDICQRGTSLTIQCQVDSQVTMMFWYRQQPGQSLTLIATANQGSEATYESGFVIDKFPISRPNLTFSTLTVSNMSPEDSSIYLCSVVDSFSNQPQHFGDGTRLSIL.

The chain recombines TRBV18 with TRBJ2-2; 7 positions agree with TRBD1. With 2 bases clipped from V and 2 bases from J, the junction kept 11 bases outside the gene matches. The germline CDR1 and CDR2 sequences are KGHSH and LQKENI. The length of the CDR3 is 18 residues. The CDR3, as DNA: TGTGCCAGCTCACCAGTTTCCGGGACAGCTATAAACACCGGGGAGCTGTTTTTT. Protein product: CASSPVSGTAINTGELFF.

This clone has a single count. The chain combines TRBV5-1 with TRBJ2-3, with 9 positions matching TRBD1. CDR1 is SGHRS and CDR2 is YFSETQ in the germline V gene. V shed 10 bases and J 5 bases; nucleotides not matched to a gene: 11. The CDR3 spans 14 residues. The CDR3 is CASTGTGSGDTQYF. DNA for the CDR3: TGCGCCTCAACCGGGACAGGGAGCGGAGATACGCAGTATTTT.

The chain uses TRBV18 and TRBJ1-4, with a weak D call TRBD1 (5 bases). Trimming removed 3 bases at V and 7 bases at J, with 18 bases between. CDR1 and CDR2 (germline): KGHSH, LQKENI. The CDR3 extends over 16 amino acids. CDR3 region: CASSPGRSGRGEKLFF. CDR3 coding DNA: TGTGCCAGCTCACCCGGGAGATCGGGGCGGGGTGAAAAACTGTTTTTT.